This T cell receptor (beta chain) was identified in a study of blood T cell repertoires in COVID-19 (TCRdb year 2020). For the study in its entirety: Samples from collaborators originated in the United States, Italy and Spain and spanned both the acute and convalescent phases of COVID-19. The material from the prospective study consisted of cDNA or gDNA derived from T cells, B-cell-depleted T cells, or PBMCs. Where HLA class I and class II types were available, the types were taken from metadata supplied by the sample provider, not from assay-based typing. Samples came from the ongoing ImmuneRACE study (first 160 participants) plus 1,254 subjects from 6 global collaborators. The dataset comprised deeply sampled blood TCRbeta repertoires from subjects exposed to, actively infected with, or recovered from COVID-19. The repertoires were made available in a free public database intended to serve as a resource for research on the immune response to SARS-CoV-2. A de-identified subject ID, COVID-19 status, age in years and sex were almost always included in the sample metadata.

Overall study outcomes, separate from this receptor: Clinical and demographic metadata were provided uncurated, with the amount varying by source and participant.

Reading the germline V gene (reference sequence) gives CDR1 GTSNPN and CDR2 SVGIG. V gives up 3 bases and J gives up 7 bases, and the segment between their germline ends measures 16 bases. From the cysteine through the phenylalanine, the CDR3 covers 14 amino acids. Here the CDR3 DNA is all that survives: 42 bases in frame from base 1. Turning to this clone: The antigen it recognizes is unknown. No much larger clone is present one base from it, and per-base qualities are unavailable.

TCRbeta CDR3 regions were amplified from genomic DNA using the immunoSEQ Assay, a bias-controlled multiplex PCR. For the original study's pipeline: The number of nucleated cells in each sample was estimated by amplification of reference gene primers within the assay. Sequence reads were collapsed and filtered to measure the absolute abundance of every unique TCRbeta CDR3 rearrangement. For each sample, productive Simpson clonality was calculated as the square root of Simpson's diversity index over productive rearrangements. TCRdb provides this immuneACCESS table in a form limited to in-frame rearrangements. Some clones are lacking; in checked studies, under half of them reflect an unresolved V gene, and why the rest are absent is not known. For V, J and clone size, that table is used; D and trimming come from the DNA. Across this sample there are some 26,000 clones, with over 55% seen only once. The top ten clones comprise 40% to 55% of the sample.

The collaborating institutions used their own protocols to collect whole blood in K2EDTA tubes. For TCRbeta analysis, collaborators shipped samples as frozen whole blood, isolated PBMCs, or DNA extracted from either of those sample types. Sequenced material: peripheral blood. The source is a woman older than 75 with acute or convalescent COVID-19. Recombination linked TRBV30 to TRBJ1-3; TRBD1 is possibly the D segment (6 matching bases). The CDR3 is CAWSRDTTANTIYF. In nucleotides, the sequence is TGTGCCTGGAGCCGGGACACCACGGCGAACACCATATATTTT. Joined to the reference TRBV30 and TRBJ1-3 proteins, this CDR3 gives the full variable domain: SQTIHQWPATLVQPVGSPLSLECTVEGTSNPNLYWYRQAAGRGLQLLFYSVGIGQISSEVPQNLSASRPQDRQFILSSKKLLLSDSGFYLCAWSRDTTANTIYFGEGSWLTVV.